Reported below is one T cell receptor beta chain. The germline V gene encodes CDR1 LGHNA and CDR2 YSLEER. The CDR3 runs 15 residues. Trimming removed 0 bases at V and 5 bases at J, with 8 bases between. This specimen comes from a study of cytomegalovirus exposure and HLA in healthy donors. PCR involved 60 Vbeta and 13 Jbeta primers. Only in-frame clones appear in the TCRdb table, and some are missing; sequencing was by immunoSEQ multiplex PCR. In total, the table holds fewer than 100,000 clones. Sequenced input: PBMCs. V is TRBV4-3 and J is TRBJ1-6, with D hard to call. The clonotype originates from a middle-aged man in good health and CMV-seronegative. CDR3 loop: CASSQDRVNNSPLHF. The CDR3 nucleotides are TGCGCCAGCAGCCAAGACCGAGTCAATAATTCACCCCTCCACTTT.